Here is one T cell receptor beta chain with its context. The table came from immunoSEQ multiplex PCR; TCRdb's copy has only in-frame clones and leaves some out. The sample comprises under 100,000 clones, approximately 89% of which are singletons, and approximately 18% rests with the top ten. The data derive from a study of blood T cell repertoires in COVID-19. CDR3 size: 15 residues. Looked up from germline, CDR1 is MGHRA and CDR2 is YSYEKL. Trimming took 3 bases from V and 5 from J; bases not matched to a gene: 5. What was sequenced was peripheral blood. The chain couples TRBV4-1 to TRBJ1-5, with 9 positions matching TRBD1. The clonotype was recovered from a human donor in a cohort sampled during active COVID-19. Here the CDR3 DNA reads TGCGCCAGCAGCCAGATGGACAGGGGTGATCAGCCCCAGCATTTT. Residues: CASSQMDRGDQPQHF.